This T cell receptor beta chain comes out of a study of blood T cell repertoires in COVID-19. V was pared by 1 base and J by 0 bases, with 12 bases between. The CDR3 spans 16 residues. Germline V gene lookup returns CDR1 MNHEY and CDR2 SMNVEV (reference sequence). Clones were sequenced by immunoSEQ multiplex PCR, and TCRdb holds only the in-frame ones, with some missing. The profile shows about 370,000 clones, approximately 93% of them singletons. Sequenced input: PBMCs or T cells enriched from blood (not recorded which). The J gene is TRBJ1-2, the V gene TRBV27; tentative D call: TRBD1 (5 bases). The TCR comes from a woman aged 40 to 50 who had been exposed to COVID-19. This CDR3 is CASSLYLGGANYGYTF. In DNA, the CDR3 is TGTGCCAGCAGTTTATACTTGGGGGGAGCTAACTATGGCTACACCTTC.